These 2 T cell receptor beta chains were sequenced from one sample in a study of T-cell reconstitution after alpha-beta-depleted transplantation in children. Preparation of the TCRbeta library involved a method that used unique molecular identifiers. MiXCR, run by TCRdb on the PCR reads, gives a single entry per CDR3 protein. The sample shows around 25,000 distinct CDR3 sequences, roughly a sixth of them seen only once. The sample was PBMCs, mostly from graft donor cells, taken 60 days after TCRalphabeta/CD19-depleted stem cell transplant. The receptors here all came from a male patient between 2 and 10 years old who had a stem cell transplant for acute lymphoblastic leukemia, so the T cells may come from the graft donor.

The chain employs TRBV12-3 or TRBV12-4 and TRBJ2-1, with D perhaps matching TRBD2 (5 bases). This CDR3 is built from 17 residues. Trimming took 0 bases from V and 0 from J, leaving 12 bases between them. The CDR3: CASSLASDSSSYNEQFF. The CDR3 DNA reads TGTGCCAGCAGTTTAGCTAGCGACTCCAGCTCCTACAATGAGCAGTTCTTC.

The genes are TRBV3-1 and TRBJ2-1, with D perhaps given as TRBD1 or TRBD2 (5 bases each). The length of the CDR3 is 17 residues. From germline, CDR1 is LGHDT and CDR2 YNNKEL (reference sequence). V was pared by 0 bases and J by 6 bases, with 18 bases between. In nucleotides, the CDR3 is TGTGCCAGCAGCCAAGATAAGGCCTATATGAGGGGCAATGAGCAGTTCTTC. Its protein is CASSQDKAYMRGNEQFF.